These 15 T cell receptor beta chains were all obtained from the same sample, sequenced in a study of shared clonotypes between healthy human individuals. TCRdb's copy holds only in-frame clones and misses some; the assay was immunoSEQ multiplex PCR. The data show about 770,000 clones, 72% seen once. The sample was memory CD4+ T cells sorted from blood. Subset: CD45RA-negative fraction. All receptors derive from a young woman in good health.

This clone was seen a few times. This chain joins TRBV18 and TRBJ1-1; 10 bases are shared with TRBD1. The CDR3 runs 14 residues. J lost 6 bases, V lost 4 bases, and 5 bases had no gene match. Germline CDR1 is KGHSH and CDR2 is LQKENI. The CDR3 reads CASSQGQGLAEAFF. The CDR3 region has the DNA TGTGCCAGCTCACAGGGACAGGGGCTCGCTGAAGCTTTCTTT.

In nucleotides, the CDR3 is TGTGCCAGCAGTACAGGGCTAGCGGAAGAGACCCAGTACTTC. This translates into CASSTGLAEETQYF. The rearrangement joins TRBV2 to TRBJ2-5; D perhaps matches TRBD2 (7 bases). Germline assignment: CDR1 SNHLY and CDR2 FYNNEI. CDR3 length: 14 residues. Trimming removed 5 bases at V and 3 bases at J, with 13 bases between. Combining the CDR3 with reference TRBV2 and TRBJ2-5 gives the whole variable domain EPEVTQTPSHQVTQMGQEVILRCVPISNHLYFYWYRQILGQKVEFLVSFYNNEISEKSEIFDDQFSVERPDGSNFTLKIRSTKLEDSAMYFCASSTGLAEETQYFGPGTRLLVL.

J is TRBJ2-2 and V is TRBV7-2; D is perhaps TRBD2 (6 bases). Trimming left V 4 bases short and J 4 bases short, with 16 bases between. The CDR3 is 16 residues long. Germline V lookup: CDR1 SGHTA, CDR2 FQGNSA. Here the CDR3 DNA reads TGTGCCAGCAGCTCCGAGCGACTAGTAGGCACCGGGGAGCTGTTTTTT. Its translation: CASSSERLVGTGELFF.

This clone was found a few times. V usage is TRBV6-6 and J usage is TRBJ2-1; TRBD1 or TRBD2 may be the D gene (6 bases each). Germline V gene lookup returns CDR1 MNHNY and CDR2 SVGAGI (reference sequence). CDR3 length: 14 amino acids. Trimming cost V 10 bases and J 3 bases, with 16 bases left between them. For the CDR3, the DNA is TGTGCCACCTTAGGGGGGAACAACTACAATGAGCAGTTCTTC. Encoded protein: CATLGGNNYNEQFF.

Here the CDR3 DNA reads TGTGCCAGCAGCTTCCTAGCGGGACGTTCTGGGGAGCTGTTTTTT. Amino acid sequence: CASSFLAGRSGELFF. V gene TRBV7-2 combines with J gene TRBJ2-2, with 9 bases lining up with TRBD2. V lost 3 bases, J lost 8 bases, and 7 bases stayed unmatched. The length of the CDR3 is 15 residues. CDR1 and CDR2 from the germline V gene are SGHTA and FQGNSA.

This sequence joins TRBV5-1 and TRBJ2-3, with no clear D. The CDR3 loop spans 15 amino acids. Germline V gives CDR1 SGHRS, CDR2 YFSETQ. V was cut by 2 bases and J by 1 base, with 11 bases left in between. In nucleotides, the CDR3 is TGCGCCAGCAGCTTCTATAAGACGGGCACAGATACGCAGTATTTT. Translation: CASSFYKTGTDTQYF.

The rearrangement joins TRBV10-2 to TRBJ1-5, with D perhaps TRBD1 (5 bases). Trimming shortened V by 6 bases and J by 5 bases, and 14 bases separated the two germline ends. The germline gives CDR1 WSHSY, CDR2 SAAADI. There are 14 residues in the CDR3. Here the CDR3 reads CASRAAGTHQPQHF. The CDR3 coding sequence is TGCGCCAGCAGAGCCGCAGGGACCCATCAGCCCCAGCATTTT.

The V call is TRBV11-2, the J call TRBJ2-3, with TRBD2 identical over 7 bases. V lost 5 bases to trimming and J lost 2 bases; unmatched junction nucleotides: 10. Germline V gene sequence: CDR1 SGHAT, CDR2 FQNNGV. This CDR3 is 16 amino acids long. CDR3 protein: CASSPQAGPLTDTQYF. The CDR3 coding sequence is TGTGCCAGCAGCCCCCAAGCGGGACCCCTCACAGATACGCAGTATTTT.

The chain employs TRBV10-3 and TRBJ2-3; no firm D call. The CDR3 runs 14 residues. CDR1 and CDR2 (germline): ENHRY, SYGVKD. Trimming stripped 0 bases from V and 6 bases from J, with 10 bases between. CDR3 residues: CAISESSGPDTQYF. CDR3 DNA: TGTGCCATCAGTGAGTCCTCAGGTCCGGATACGCAGTATTTT.

This clone has more than one count but fewer than ten. CDR3 residues: CASSLRPTSGSYNEQFF. DNA for the CDR3: TGTGCCAGCAGCCTACGCCCGACTAGCGGGAGTTACAATGAGCAGTTCTTC. V usage is TRBV7-2 and J usage is TRBJ2-1; 12 bases map to TRBD2. CDR1 is SGHTA, CDR2 FQGNSA, per germline. This CDR3 is built from 17 residues. After removal of 5 bases from V and 4 bases from J, the junction contained 9 bases not matched to a gene.

The J gene is TRBJ2-3, the V gene TRBV5-1, with 10 nucleotides matching TRBD1. The germline V gene has CDR1 SGHRS and CDR2 YFSETQ. The CDR3 is 15 residues long. After removal of 7 bases from V and 6 bases from J, the junction contained 11 bases not matched to a gene. CDR3 region: CASGAGTGERDTQYF. The CDR3, as DNA: TGCGCCAGCGGTGCCGGGACAGGGGAGAGGGATACGCAGTATTTT.

This clone was picked up one time. An end of the junction differs from the germline gene, which may be a read error. V gene TRBV11-2 combines with J gene TRBJ2-1; unclear D gene. The CDR3 runs to 16 residues. Germline assignment: CDR1 SGHAT and CDR2 FQNNGV. For the CDR3, the DNA is TGTGCCAGCAGCCCGTTAGGACCGGTGGTCTACAGTGAGCAGTTCTTC. Its translation: CASSPLGPVVYSEQFF.

V gene TRBV28 combines with J gene TRBJ1-2; no clear D gene. Germline V gene data show CDR1 as MDHEN and CDR2 as SYDVKM. The CDR3 totals 17 residues. V dropped 3 bases and J dropped 6 bases, with 23 bases sitting between them. The CDR3 DNA reads as TGTGCCAGCAGTTTCCCCAGATTTGTAGTGAGTTCGCATGGCTACACCTTC. It translates to CASSFPRFVVSSHGYTF.

V is TRBV27 and J is TRBJ2-1, with D unclear. This CDR3 contains 14 residues. Germline V lookup: CDR1 MNHEY, CDR2 SMNVEV (reference sequence). With 6 bases removed from V and 4 bases from J, the gap between germline ends came to 13 bases. CDR3 in DNA: TGTGCCAGCAGCCGAATGGACGGGTACAATGAGCAGTTCTTC. Its protein product is CASSRMDGYNEQFF.

As DNA, the CDR3 is TGTGCCAGCAGTCCGAGGGAGGGGGGCAATCAGCCCCAGCATTTT. Translating gives CASSPREGGNQPQHF. The chain is built from TRBV11-2 and TRBJ1-5; D possibly corresponds to TRBD1 (6 bases). Germline V CDR1 and CDR2: SGHAT, FQNNGV. V lost 6 bases and J lost 2, with 14 bases in between. The CDR3 contains 15 residues. Combining the CDR3 with reference TRBV11-2 and TRBJ1-5 gives the whole variable domain EAGVAQSPRYKIIEKRQSVAFWCNPISGHATLYWYQQILGQGPKLLIQFQNNGVVDDSQLPKDRFSAERLKGVDSTLKIQPAKLEDSAVYLCASSPREGGNQPQHFGDGTRLSIL.